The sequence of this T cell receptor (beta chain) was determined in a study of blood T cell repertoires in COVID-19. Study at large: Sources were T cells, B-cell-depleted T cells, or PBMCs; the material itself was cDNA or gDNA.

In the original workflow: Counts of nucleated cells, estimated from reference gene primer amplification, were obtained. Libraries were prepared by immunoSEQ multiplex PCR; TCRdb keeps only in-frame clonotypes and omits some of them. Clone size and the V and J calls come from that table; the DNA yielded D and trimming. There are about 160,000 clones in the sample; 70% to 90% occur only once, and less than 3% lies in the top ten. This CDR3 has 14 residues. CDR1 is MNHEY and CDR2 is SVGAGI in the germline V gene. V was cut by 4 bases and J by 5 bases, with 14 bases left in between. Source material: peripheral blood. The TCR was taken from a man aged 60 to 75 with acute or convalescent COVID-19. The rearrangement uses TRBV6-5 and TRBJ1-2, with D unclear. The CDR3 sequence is CASSSPTSGYGYTF. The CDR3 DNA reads TGTGCCAGCAGTTCCCCGACCTCGGGTTATGGCTACACCTTC.